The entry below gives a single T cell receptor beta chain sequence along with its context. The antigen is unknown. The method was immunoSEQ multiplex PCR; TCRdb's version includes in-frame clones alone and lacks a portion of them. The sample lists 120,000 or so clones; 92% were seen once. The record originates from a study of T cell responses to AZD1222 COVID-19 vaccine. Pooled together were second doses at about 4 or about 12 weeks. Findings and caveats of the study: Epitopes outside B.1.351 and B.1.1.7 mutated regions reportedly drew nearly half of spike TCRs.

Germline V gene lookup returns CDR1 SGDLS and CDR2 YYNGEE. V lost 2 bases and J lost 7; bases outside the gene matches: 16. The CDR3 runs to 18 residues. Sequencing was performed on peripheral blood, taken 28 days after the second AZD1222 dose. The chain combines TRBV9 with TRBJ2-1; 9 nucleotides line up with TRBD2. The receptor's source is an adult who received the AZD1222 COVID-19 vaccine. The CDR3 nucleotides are TGTGCCAGCAGCGTCGGGGACGGCGGGAGGGCCCTCGGGAATGAGCAGTTCTTC. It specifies CASSVGDGGRALGNEQFF. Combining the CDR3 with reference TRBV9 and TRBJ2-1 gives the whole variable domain DSGVTQTPKHLITATGQRVTLRCSPRSGDLSVYWYQQSLDQGLQFLIQYYNGEERAKGNILERFSAQQFPDLHSELNLSSLELGDSALYFCASSVGDGGRALGNEQFFGPGTRLTVL.